The 14 T cell receptor beta chains listed next were all sequenced from one sample in a study of beta chain features in type 1 diabetes. What was sequenced were expressed TCRB transcripts, since all of the isolated RNA had been reverse transcribed. Profiling relied on immunoSEQ multiplex PCR, and the TCRdb table lists in-frame clones only, not all of them. This table holds about 240,000 clones, 25% to 35% found once. Sequenced: central memory CD4+ T cells from blood. These receptors came from a man aged 25-40 years in good health.

The chain recombines TRBV30 with TRBJ2-2, with a possible D match to TRBD1 (5 bases). This CDR3 has 14 amino acids. In germline, CDR1 is GTSNPN, CDR2 SVGIG (reference sequence). Trimming shortened V by 2 bases and J by 7 bases, and 14 bases separated the two germline ends. DNA for the CDR3: TGTGCCTGGAGTCTCCAGGGTATGGGCGGGGAGCTGTTTTTT. Its translation is CAWSLQGMGGELFF.

In regard to this clone: This may be a read error: a much more frequent sequence differs by one nucleotide. The sample has other DNA sequences that encode this CDR3 too. This chain connects TRBV28 to TRBJ2-7; D ambiguous. Between the trimmed V and J ends, which lost 4 bases and 0 bases, there was a span of 4 bases. The germline V gene has CDR1 MDHEN and CDR2 SYDVKM. This CDR3 is 12 amino acids long. The CDR3 DNA reads TGTGCCAGCAGTTCTAGCTCCTACGAGCAGTACTTC. Its protein is CASSSSSYEQYF.

This clone was seen a handful of times. The rearrangement uses TRBV28 and TRBJ1-2; maybe TRBD1 (5 bases). Germline assignment: CDR1 MDHEN and CDR2 SYDVKM. CDR3 length: 14 residues. The V and J ends lost 7 bases and 4 bases respectively, with 16 bases between them. The CDR3 loop reads CASTQSRQLYGYTF. DNA for the CDR3: TGTGCCAGCACCCAGTCGAGACAGCTCTATGGCTACACCTTC.

In this sample, this clone turned up a few times. This chain connects TRBV6-1 to TRBJ2-4; D not certain. Germline assignment: CDR1 MNHNS and CDR2 SASEGT. CDR3 size: 13 residues. Trimming stripped 7 bases from V and 7 bases from J, with 14 bases between. The CDR3 reads CASTAGPTNIQYF. The CDR3 nucleotides read TGTGCCAGCACCGCCGGTCCTACCAACATTCAGTACTTC.

The CDR3 bases are TGTGCCAGCAGTGAATGGACTGAAGCTTTCTTT. It encodes CASSEWTEAFF. The rearrangement links TRBV2 to TRBJ1-1; no clear D. Between the trimmed V and J ends, which lost 2 bases and 5 bases, there was a span of 3 bases. The CDR3 spans 11 residues. The V gene's germline CDR1 is SNHLY and CDR2 FYNNEI.

As to this clone: The sample has other DNA sequences that encode this CDR3 too. This chain uses TRBV30 with TRBJ1-2; no reliable D call. The CDR3 spans 12 residues. V was shortened by 0 bases and J by 7 bases, with 9 bases between the two germline ends. CDR1 and CDR2 from the germline V gene are GTSNPN and SVGIG (reference sequence). Here the CDR3 DNA reads TGTGCCTGGAGTGTACCGGGAGGTGGCTACACCTTC. Amino acids: CAWSVPGGGYTF.

CDR3 coding DNA: TGTGCCAGCAGCTGGGACTACTCCACCTTGTCTCCCAATGAGCAGTTCTTC. Its protein is CASSWDYSTLSPNEQFF. This sequence joins TRBV7-9 and TRBJ2-1; 7 bases map to TRBD2. The V segment lost 4 bases and the J segment 6 bases; nucleotides outside the gene matches: 15. In germline, CDR1 is SEHNR, CDR2 FQNEAQ (reference sequence). This CDR3 spans 17 amino acids.

This clone has more than one count but fewer than ten. The gene calls are TRBV29-1 and TRBJ2-3, with 7 nucleotides matching TRBD2. V trimming: 4 bases; J trimming: 0 bases; junction bases outside the gene matches: 4. The CDR3 is 14 amino acids. CDR1 is SQVTM, CDR2 ANQGSEA, per germline. Here the CDR3 reads CSVVGTKSTDTQYF. Here the CDR3 DNA reads TGCAGCGTTGTAGGGACTAAGAGCACAGATACGCAGTATTTT.

The J gene is TRBJ2-5, the V gene TRBV5-4; the D gene is possibly TRBD1 (6 bases). The V gene's germline CDR1 is SGHNT and CDR2 YYREEE (reference sequence). The CDR3 has 13 residues. V was clipped by 4 bases and J by 4 bases, with 11 bases between them. For the CDR3, the DNA is TGTGCCAGCAGCCCCTCCAGGGGAGAGACCCAGTACTTC. Residues: CASSPSRGETQYF.

The chain couples TRBV30 to TRBJ2-5, with TRBD2 as a possible D gene (7 bases). Deletions cut 3 bases from V and 5 bases from J, with 16 bases between. The CDR3 has 14 amino acids. Germline V gene sequence: CDR1 GTSNPN, CDR2 SVGIG (reference sequence). The CDR3 loop is CAWRLEGRGETQYF. The CDR3 DNA follows: TGTGCCTGGAGACTCGAGGGGAGGGGGGAGACCCAGTACTTC.

This clone was seen more than once but under ten times. V usage is TRBV7-9 and J usage is TRBJ2-1; D might be TRBD2 (6 bases). The CDR3 has 14 amino acids. V was shortened by 1 base and J by 7 bases, with 11 bases between the two germline ends. Germline-derived CDR1 and CDR2 are SEHNR and FQNEAQ (reference sequence). As DNA, the CDR3 is TGTGCCAGCAGCTTAGTTGGAGGGCGAAATGAGCAGTTCTTC. Translation: CASSLVGGRNEQFF. Filled out from reference TRBV7-9 and TRBJ2-1, the complete variable domain reads DTGVSQNPRHKITKRGQNVTFRCDPISEHNRLYWYRQTLGQGPEFLTYFQNEAQLEKSRLLSDRFSAERPKGSFSTLEIQRTEQGDSAMYLCASSLVGGRNEQFFGPGTRLTVL.

This chain connects TRBV7-2 to TRBJ2-1; 7 bases align to TRBD2. The CDR3 spans 18 residues. V lost 8 bases to trimming and J lost 0 bases; unmatched junction nucleotides: 16. The V gene's germline CDR1 is SGHTA and CDR2 FQGNSA. The CDR3 reads CASCPARLAASSYNEQFF. The CDR3 coding sequence is TGTGCCAGCTGCCCAGCCAGGCTAGCGGCTAGCTCCTACAATGAGCAGTTCTTC.

The sample holds a few counts of this clone. This rearrangement joins TRBV30 to TRBJ1-3, with a possible D match to TRBD1 (6 bases). CDR3 length: 14 amino acids. CDR1 GTSNPN and CDR2 SVGIG come from the germline V gene (reference sequence). V dropped 6 bases and J dropped 0 bases, with 12 bases sitting between them. As DNA, the CDR3 is TGTGCCTGTCCGGGACACAACTCTGGAAACACCATATATTTT. It encodes CACPGHNSGNTIYF.

This clone showed up just a few times. The chain carries TRBV5-1 and TRBJ2-3; D could derive from TRBD1 or TRBD2 (6 bases each). The CDR3 length is 14 residues. Trimming stripped 4 bases from V and 6 bases from J, with 15 bases between. Germline CDR1 reads SGHRS; CDR2 reads YFSETQ. The CDR3 region is CASSPSGAGDTQYF. The CDR3 DNA reads TGCGCCAGCAGCCCTTCGGGGGCCGGGGATACGCAGTATTTT.